This T cell receptor beta chain was recovered during a study of OX40 agonist ivuxolimab in advanced cancers. As for the study in general: Earlier anti-PD-1, anti-PD-L1 or anti-CTLA-4 therapy was permitted; 30% to 45% had received some.

This CDR3 is built from 13 residues. Looked up from germline, CDR1 is MGHDK and CDR2 is SYGVNS. V lost 8 bases to trimming and J lost 4 bases; unmatched junction nucleotides: 6. Note on this clone: Its antigen is not identified.

Profiling relied on immunoSEQ multiplex PCR, and the TCRdb table lists in-frame clones only, not all of them. The profile shows 60,000 to 80,000 clones, roughly 90% of them singletons. Broader study findings: Some of the lowest clonal expansion was seen in partial responders at 0.1-3.0 mg/kg.

This chain connects TRBV25-1 to TRBJ1-1; 8 bases fit TRBD1. This sequence was found in an adult with an advanced solid tumor such as melanoma, head and neck, liver or kidney cancer. Sequences were derived from CD4+ or CD8+ T cells sorted from blood, sampled in a trial of the OX40 agonist ivuxolimab. The CDR3 loop reads CASQRQGSTEAFF. Here the CDR3 DNA reads TGTGCCAGCCAACGACAGGGGAGCACTGAAGCTTTCTTT.